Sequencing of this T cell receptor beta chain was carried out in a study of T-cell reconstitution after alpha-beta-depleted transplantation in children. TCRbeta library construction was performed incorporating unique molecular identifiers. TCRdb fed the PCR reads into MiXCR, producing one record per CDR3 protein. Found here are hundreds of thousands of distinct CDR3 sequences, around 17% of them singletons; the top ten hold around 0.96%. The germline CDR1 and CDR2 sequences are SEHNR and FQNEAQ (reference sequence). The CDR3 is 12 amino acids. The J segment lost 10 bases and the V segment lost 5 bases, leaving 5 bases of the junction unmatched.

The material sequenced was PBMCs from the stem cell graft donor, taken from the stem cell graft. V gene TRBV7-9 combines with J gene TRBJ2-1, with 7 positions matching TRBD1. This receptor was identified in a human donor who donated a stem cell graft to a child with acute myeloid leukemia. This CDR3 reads CASSPGTVEQFF. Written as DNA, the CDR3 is TGTGCCAGCAGCCCTGGGACAGTCGAGCAGTTCTTC.